This record covers a single T cell receptor (beta chain). The antigen remains undetermined. Some clones are missing from TCRdb's copy, which holds only in-frame ones; the method was immunoSEQ multiplex PCR. The sample lists under 110,000 clones; around 90% were seen once. The germline gives CDR1 MNHEY, CDR2 SMNVEV (reference sequence). The CDR3 sequence is 14 residues long. V trimming: 4 bases; J trimming: 2 bases; junction bases outside the gene matches: 1. Collection occurred without any documented infections or immune events in donors. The data stem from a study of identifying expanded T cells in peripheral blood. Overall study results and limits: Clone count variance between roughly 2-week samples rose with total template count. Differentially abundant clones: about 1.1 between replicates, around 16 at roughly 13 days, approximately 19 at four.

The TCR comes from a person aged 18 to 69 in good health. This chain joins TRBV27 and TRBJ2-3; TRBD1 agrees at 9 bases. Sequencing input: blood. The CDR3 spells CASSYRGPTDTQYF. DNA of the CDR3: TGTGCCAGCAGTTACAGGGGGCCCACAGATACGCAGTATTTT.